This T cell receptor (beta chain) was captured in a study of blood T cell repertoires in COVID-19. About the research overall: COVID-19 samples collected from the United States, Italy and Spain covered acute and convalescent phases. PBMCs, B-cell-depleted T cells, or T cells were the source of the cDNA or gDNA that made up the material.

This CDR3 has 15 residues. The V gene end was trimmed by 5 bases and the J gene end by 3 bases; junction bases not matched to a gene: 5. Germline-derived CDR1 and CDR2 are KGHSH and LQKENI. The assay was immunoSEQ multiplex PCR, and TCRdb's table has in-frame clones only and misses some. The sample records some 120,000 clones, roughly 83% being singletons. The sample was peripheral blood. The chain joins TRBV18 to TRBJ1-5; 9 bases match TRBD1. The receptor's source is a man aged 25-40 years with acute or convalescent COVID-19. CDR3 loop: CASSSGTGFNQPQHF. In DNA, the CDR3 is TGTGCCAGCTCATCCGGGACAGGGTTCAATCAGCCCCAGCATTTT. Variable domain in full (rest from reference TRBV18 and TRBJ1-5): NAGVMQNPRHLVRRRGQEARLRCSPMKGHSHVYWYRQLPEEGLKFMVYLQKENIIDESGMPKERFSAEFPKEGPSILRIQQVVRGDSAAYFCASSSGTGFNQPQHFGDGTRLSIL.